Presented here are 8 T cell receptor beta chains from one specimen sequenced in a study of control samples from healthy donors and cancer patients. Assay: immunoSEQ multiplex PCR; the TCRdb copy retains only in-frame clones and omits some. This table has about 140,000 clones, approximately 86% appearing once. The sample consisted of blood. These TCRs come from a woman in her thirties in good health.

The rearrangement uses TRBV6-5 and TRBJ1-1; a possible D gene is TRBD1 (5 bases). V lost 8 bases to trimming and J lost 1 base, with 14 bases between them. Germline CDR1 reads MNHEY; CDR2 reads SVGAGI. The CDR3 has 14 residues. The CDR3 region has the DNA TGTGCCAGCGAGATTGCCAGGGCGAACACTGAAGCTTTCTTT. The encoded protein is CASEIARANTEAFF.

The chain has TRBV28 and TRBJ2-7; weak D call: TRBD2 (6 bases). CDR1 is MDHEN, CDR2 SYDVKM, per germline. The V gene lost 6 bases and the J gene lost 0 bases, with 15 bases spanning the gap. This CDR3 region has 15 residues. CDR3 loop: CASSGGVISSYEQYF. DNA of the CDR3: TGTGCCAGCAGCGGAGGGGTAATAAGCTCCTACGAGCAGTACTTC. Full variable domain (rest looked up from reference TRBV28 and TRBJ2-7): DVKVTQSSRYLVKRTGEKVFLECVQDMDHENMFWYRQDPGLGLRLIYFSYDVKMKEKGDIPEGYSVSREKKERFSLILESASTNQTSMYLCASSGGVISSYEQYFGPGTRLTVT.

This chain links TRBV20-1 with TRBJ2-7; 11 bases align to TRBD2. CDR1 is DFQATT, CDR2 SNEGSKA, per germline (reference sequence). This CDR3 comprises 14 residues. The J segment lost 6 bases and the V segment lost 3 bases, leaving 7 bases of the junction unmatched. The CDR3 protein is CSASTPGTSGEQYF. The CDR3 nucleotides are TGCAGTGCTAGTACCCCCGGGACTAGCGGCGAGCAGTACTTC.

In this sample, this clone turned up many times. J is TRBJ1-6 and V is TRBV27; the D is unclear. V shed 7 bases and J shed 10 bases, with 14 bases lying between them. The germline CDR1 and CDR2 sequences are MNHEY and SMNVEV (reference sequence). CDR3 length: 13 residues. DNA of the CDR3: TGTGCCAGCATGGAAACTCGATCATCACCCCTCCACTTT. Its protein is CASMETRSSPLHF.

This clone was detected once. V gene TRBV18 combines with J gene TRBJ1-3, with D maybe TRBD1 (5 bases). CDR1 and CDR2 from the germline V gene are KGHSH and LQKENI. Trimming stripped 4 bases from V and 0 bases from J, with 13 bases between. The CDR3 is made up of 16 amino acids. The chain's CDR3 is CASSRSTESSGNTIYF. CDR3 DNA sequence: TGTGCCAGCTCACGCTCGACAGAGAGCTCTGGAAACACCATATATTTT.

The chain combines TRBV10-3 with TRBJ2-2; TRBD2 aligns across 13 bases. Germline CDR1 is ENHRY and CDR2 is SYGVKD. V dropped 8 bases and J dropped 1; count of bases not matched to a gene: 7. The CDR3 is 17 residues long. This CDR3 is CAISELAGGGNTGELFF. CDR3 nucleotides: TGTGCCATCTCGGAACTAGCGGGAGGGGGGAACACCGGGGAGCTGTTTTTT.

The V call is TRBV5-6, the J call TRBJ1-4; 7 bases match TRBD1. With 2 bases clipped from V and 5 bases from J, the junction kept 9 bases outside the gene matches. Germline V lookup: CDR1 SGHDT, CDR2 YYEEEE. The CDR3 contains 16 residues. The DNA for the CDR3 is TGTGCCAGCAGCTTTGTTCACGGGACAGTAAATGAAAAACTGTTTTTT. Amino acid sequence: CASSFVHGTVNEKLFF. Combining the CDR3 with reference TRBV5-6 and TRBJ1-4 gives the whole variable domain DAGVTQSPTHLIKTRGQQVTLRCSPKSGHDTVSWYQQALGQGPQFIFQYYEEEERQRGNFPDRFSGHQFPNYSSELNVNALLLGDSALYLCASSFVHGTVNEKLFFGSGTQLSVL.

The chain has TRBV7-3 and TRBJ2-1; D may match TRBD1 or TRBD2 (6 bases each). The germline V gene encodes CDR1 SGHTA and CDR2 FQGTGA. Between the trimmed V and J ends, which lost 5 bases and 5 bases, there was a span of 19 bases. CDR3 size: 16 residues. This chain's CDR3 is CASSLPRAEGDNEQFF. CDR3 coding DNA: TGTGCCAGCAGCCTCCCCCGGGCGGAGGGGGACAATGAGCAGTTCTTC.